The 18 T cell receptor beta chains listed next were all sequenced from one sample in a study of graft-versus-host responses after intestinal transplantation. These receptors have no known antigen. The assay was immunoSEQ multiplex PCR, and TCRdb's table has in-frame clones only and misses some. The sample has 85,000 to 100,000 clones; roughly 90% are singletons. The source material was unstimulated CD8+ T cells sorted from spleen or lymph node cells, sampled before transplant. These receptors all come from a human donor who was the organ donor for an intestinal transplant.

This clone was seen once. The rearrangement links TRBV7-3 to TRBJ2-1; 8 bases match TRBD2. Per germline, CDR1 SGHTA and CDR2 FQGTGA. The J segment lost 7 bases and the V segment lost 2 bases, leaving 1 base of the junction unmatched. CDR3 length: 13 residues. For the CDR3, the DNA is TGTGCCAGCAGCTTAGCGGGGGGAAATGAGCAGTTCTTC. Amino acids: CASSLAGGNEQFF.

The rearrangement uses TRBV2 and TRBJ2-1; 14 bases align to TRBD2. This CDR3 is 16 amino acids long. The J segment lost 3 bases and the V segment lost 3 bases, leaving 1 base of the junction unmatched. Germline V gene lookup returns CDR1 SNHLY and CDR2 FYNNEI. CDR3 DNA: TGTGCCAGCAGTGAGACTAGCGGGAGGGTCTACAATGAGCAGTTCTTC. Protein product: CASSETSGRVYNEQFF.

The chain employs TRBV7-9 and TRBJ2-7; D uncertain. The CDR3 consists of 16 residues. Deletions cut 2 bases from V and 4 bases from J, with 18 bases between. Germline assignment: CDR1 SEHNR and CDR2 FQNEAQ (reference sequence). CDR3 protein: CASSLILSSSLYEQYF. The CDR3 nucleotides are TGTGCCAGCAGCTTAATATTATCCTCCTCGTTATACGAGCAGTACTTC.

The gene calls are TRBV5-1 and TRBJ1-2; 10 bases fit TRBD1. The CDR3 sequence is 19 residues long. CDR1 and CDR2 from the germline V gene are SGHRS and YFSETQ. Trimming cost V 0 bases and J 3 bases; bases outside gene matches: 14. CDR3 loop: CASSLDYRDRGFFDYGYTF. The DNA of the CDR3 is TGCGCCAGCAGCTTGGACTACCGGGACAGGGGCTTTTTTGACTATGGCTACACCTTC.

The rearrangement links TRBV28 to TRBJ2-3; TRBD2 matches at 10 bases. The junction had 3 bases not matched to a gene; V was cut back by 10 bases and J by 8 bases. The CDR3 has 11 amino acids. Germline V gene data show CDR1 as MDHEN and CDR2 as SYDVKM. CDR3 sequence: CATVAGGTQYF. The CDR3 coding sequence is TGTGCCACCGTAGCGGGAGGTACGCAGTATTTT.

The chain employs TRBV2 and TRBJ1-2, with D possibly matching TRBD1 (6 bases). Germline CDR1 SNHLY, CDR2 FYNNEI. This CDR3 has 16 residues. Trimming removed 6 bases at V and 4 bases at J, with 21 bases between. The CDR3 nucleotides read TGTGCCAGCAGCCACCGAAGGAGTGGACAGCGCTATGGCTACACCTTC. This translates into CASSHRRSGQRYGYTF.

The chain employs TRBV7-6 and TRBJ1-5; tentative D call: TRBD1 (6 bases). The CDR3 covers 13 residues. Trimming shortened V by 10 bases and J by 7 bases, and 17 bases separated the two germline ends. Germline V gives CDR1 SGHVS, CDR2 FNYEAQ. The CDR3 bases are TGTGCCACCTCCGAGGGGGTGGAACAGCCCCAGCATTTT. Its translation is CATSEGVEQPQHF.

V gene TRBV10-3 combines with J gene TRBJ2-5, with D perhaps matching TRBD2 (5 bases). V lost 3 bases, J lost 4 bases, and 15 bases lay in between. This CDR3 spans 15 amino acids. Germline loops: CDR1 ENHRY, CDR2 SYGVKD. The CDR3 is CAISDRGIHGETQYF. Written as DNA, the CDR3 is TGTGCCATCAGTGACCGGGGAATCCACGGAGAGACCCAGTACTTC.

This sequence joins TRBV5-6 and TRBJ1-1; D is unclear. The CDR3 is made up of 17 amino acids. Between the trimmed V and J ends, which lost 2 bases and 3 bases, there was a span of 20 bases. Germline V CDR1 and CDR2: SGHDT, YYEEEE. The CDR3 region has the DNA TGTGCCAGCAGCTTTGGAATACCCCGAGCGGGGTACACTGAAGCTTTCTTT. This gives the protein CASSFGIPRAGYTEAFF.

The chain joins TRBV28 to TRBJ2-7; D might be TRBD1 (7 bases). Germline values: CDR1 MDHEN, CDR2 SYDVKM. V was cut by 5 bases and J by 0 bases, with 20 bases left in between. The CDR3 runs to 17 residues. The CDR3, as DNA: TGTGCCAGCAGTGCCTCGAGGGGGGACAGAGTCTCCTACGAGCAGTACTTC. Protein product: CASSASRGDRVSYEQYF.

The rearrangement uses TRBV11-2 and TRBJ2-3; D not resolved. The CDR3 consists of 13 residues. V dropped 2 bases and J dropped 5 bases, with 8 bases sitting between them. The germline gives CDR1 SGHAT, CDR2 FQNNGV. CDR3: CASSLPGKDTQYF. The CDR3 DNA is TGTGCCAGCAGCTTACCAGGAAAAGATACGCAGTATTTT.

J is TRBJ2-5 and V is TRBV27; 15 bases agree with TRBD2. The CDR3 has 18 amino acids. J gave up 2 bases and V 8 bases, and 12 bases lay outside the gene matches. The germline V gene has CDR1 MNHEY and CDR2 SMNVEV (reference sequence). The DNA for the CDR3 is TGTGCCAGCCGCCCCAGGACTAGCGGGGGGGCCGTTCAAGAGACCCAGTACTTC. This gives the protein CASRPRTSGGAVQETQYF.

CDR3 coding DNA: TGTGCCAGCAGCTTAGATCCGGTCCGGGACAGCATTCTGGAGCAGTACTTC. Translated, it gives CASSLDPVRDSILEQYF. The chain employs TRBV11-2 and TRBJ2-7; 7 bases fit TRBD1. The J segment lost 7 bases and the V segment lost 0 bases, leaving 15 bases of the junction unmatched. The CDR3 has 17 residues. Germline V lookup: CDR1 SGHAT, CDR2 FQNNGV.

The CDR3 loop reads CASSIVRDRADYGYTF. The CDR3 DNA reads as TGTGCCAGTAGTATAGTCCGGGACAGGGCCGACTATGGCTACACCTTC. The J gene is TRBJ1-2, the V gene TRBV19; 9 nucleotides align to TRBD1. Germline V gene sequence: CDR1 LNHDA, CDR2 SQIVND (reference sequence). Trimming at V came to 1 base and at J to 3 bases, leaving 6 bases not matched to a gene. The CDR3 has 16 amino acids. Full variable domain (rest looked up from reference TRBV19 and TRBJ1-2): DGGITQSPKYLFRKEGQNVTLSCEQNLNHDAMYWYRQDPGQGLRLIYYSQIVNDFQKGDIAEGYSVSREKKESFPLTVTSAQKNPTAFYLCASSIVRDRADYGYTFGSGTRLTVV.

The chain joins TRBV27 to TRBJ2-3; 8 bases align to TRBD2. After removal of 10 bases from V and 4 bases from J, the junction contained 10 bases not matched to a gene. The CDR3 is 14 amino acids. CDR1 and CDR2 (germline): MNHEY, SMNVEV (reference sequence). The CDR3 spells CATLLAARPDTQYF. In DNA form, the CDR3 reads TGTGCCACCTTACTAGCGGCTAGGCCAGATACGCAGTATTTT.

As concerns this clone: Because the CDR3 is missing its conserved closing phenylalanine or tryptophan, this is likely a read error. The chain joins TRBV2 to TRBJ1-2; no firm D call. CDR1 is SNHLY, CDR2 FYNNEI, per germline. Trimming removed 7 bases at V and 0 bases at J, with 6 bases between. The CDR3 length is 12 residues. The CDR3 region is CASKVSNYGYTL. In nucleotides, the CDR3 is TGTGCCAGCAAGGTGTCTAACTATGGCTACACCCTC.

The chain uses TRBV19 and TRBJ1-5, with D hard to call. Trimming shortened V by 7 bases and J by 6 bases, and 16 bases separated the two germline ends. The CDR3 loop spans 14 amino acids. The germline V gene encodes CDR1 LNHDA and CDR2 SQIVND (reference sequence). The chain's CDR3 is CASIQSGSFQPQHF. In DNA, the CDR3 is TGTGCCAGTATTCAAAGCGGGAGTTTTCAGCCCCAGCATTTT. Full variable domain (rest looked up from reference TRBV19 and TRBJ1-5): DGGITQSPKYLFRKEGQNVTLSCEQNLNHDAMYWYRQDPGQGLRLIYYSQIVNDFQKGDIAEGYSVSREKKESFPLTVTSAQKNPTAFYLCASIQSGSFQPQHFGDGTRLSIL.

V and J are TRBV28 and TRBJ2-7; TRBD1 agrees at 7 bases. Germline trimming cut 4 bases from V and 3 bases from J; bases unmatched to any gene: 6. Germline CDR1 and CDR2: MDHEN and SYDVKM. The CDR3 is 14 amino acids. The CDR3: CASSSWTGLYEQYF. The CDR3 DNA follows: TGTGCCAGCAGTTCCTGGACAGGCCTCTACGAGCAGTACTTC.